This T cell receptor beta chain comes out of a study of cytomegalovirus exposure and HLA in healthy donors. The PCR used 60 Vbeta and 13 Jbeta primers. Sequencing was performed with immunoSEQ multiplex PCR; in TCRdb, only in-frame clones are kept and a portion is missing. The repertoire holds 150,000 to 200,000 clones, with roughly 80% as singletons. The donors were healthy bone marrow donors. Germline V gene sequence: CDR1 LNHDA, CDR2 SQIVND (reference sequence). V was cut by 5 bases and J by 7 bases, with 12 bases left in between. This CDR3 has 13 residues. Specimen: PBMCs. This sequence was found in a man aged 25-45 years in good health and CMV-seropositive. This chain uses TRBV19 with TRBJ1-5, with D perhaps TRBD1 (5 bases). The CDR3 DNA sequence: TGTGCCAGTAGTGAAGGGGCCCGGCAGCCCCAGCATTTT. Amino acid sequence: CASSEGARQPQHF.